This T cell receptor beta chain came from a study of blood T cell repertoires in COVID-19. Study-level background: T cells, B-cell-depleted T cells, or PBMCs supplied cDNA or gDNA.

In the original workflow: Estimated nucleated cell counts came from reference gene primer amplification. The protocol was immunoSEQ multiplex PCR, while the TCRdb copy is restricted to in-frame clones and leaves out a portion. The D gene and trimming were derived from the DNA, and the V and J assignments and clone size from that table. The sample consists of about 200,000 clones, over 70% of them appearing once. Germline CDR1 SGHAT, CDR2 FQNNGV. CDR3 length: 13 residues. Germline trimming cut 5 bases from V and 8 bases from J; bases unmatched to any gene: 4. The rearrangement links TRBV11-2 to TRBJ1-2; 11 positions match TRBD1. The material sequenced was peripheral blood. The TCR sequence derives from a woman in her 70s with acute or convalescent COVID-19. CDR3: CASSQDRGQGYTF. The CDR3 nucleotides read TGTGCCAGCAGCCAGGACAGGGGGCAGGGCTACACCTTC.